This TCR beta chain comes out of a study of blood T cell repertoires in COVID-19. The overall study: Samples of COVID-19 (acute and convalescent) were obtained from the United States, Italy and Spain. PBMCs, B-cell-depleted T cells, or T cells were the source of the cDNA or gDNA that made up the material.

In the original processing: Scientists estimated how many nucleated cells there were by amplifying reference gene primers. This table comes from immunoSEQ multiplex PCR, and its TCRdb copy is limited to in-frame clones, with some not included. V, J and clone size are those of that table, while D and trimming were read from the DNA. This table has under 300,000 clones, around four fifths appearing once. CDR3 size: 15 residues. The V gene end was trimmed by 3 bases and the J gene end by 4 bases; junction bases not matched to a gene: 4. CDR1 and CDR2 from the germline V gene are SNHLY and FYNNEI. The receptor's source is a man aged 60-69 years who had recovered from COVID-19. The chain carries TRBV2 and TRBJ2-1, with 9 bases fitting TRBD2. Sample: peripheral blood. Written as DNA, the CDR3 is TGTGCCAGCAGTGACCTAGCGGGAACATACAATGAGCAGTTCTTC. Protein product: CASSDLAGTYNEQFF.